The clone carrying this TCR beta chain was found many times. Its cognate antigen is unknown. This entry comes from a study of T cell repertoires in cytomegalovirus infection. TCRdb passed the reads through MiXCR, listing each CDR3 protein once. The sample yields about 310,000 distinct CDR3 sequences, around a sixth seen once. Study-wide results and caveats: Public TCR beta family frequency separated CMV-and-HLA carriers, including in an independent cohort.

V lost 6 bases, J lost 8 bases, and 23 bases lay in between. The CDR3 runs 16 residues. Germline CDR1 reads SGHTA; CDR2 reads FQGNSA. The chain combines TRBV7-2 with TRBJ2-1; weak D call: TRBD2 (6 bases). Sequenced sample: PBMCs. This receptor was obtained from a human donor in good health (CMV status not recorded). Some clones in this sample may be carry-over from other donors' samples. CDR3 sequence: CASRRNDVGGGYEQFF. The CDR3 region has the DNA TGTGCCAGCAGACGAAATGATGTCGGGGGAGGATATGAGCAGTTCTTC.